These T cell receptor beta chains were read from a single sample in a study of T cells after yellow fever vaccination. MiXCR, run by TCRdb on the 5' RACE reads, gives a single entry per CDR3 protein. The sample has around 310,000 distinct CDR3 sequences; 8% to 10% are singletons. The specimen was PBMCs, collected on the day of the first yellow fever vaccination. Receptor source: a man aged 18 to 30 who received the YFV17D yellow fever vaccine. Both conserved end residues are part of each CDR3. A D gene is named only where the DNA matches it firmly. Rows give clone size only sometimes, using once, few, many, or a class for an expanded clone.

len: 12
abundance: -
v_gene: TRBV4-2
d_gene: -
j_gene: TRBJ1-2
CDR3nt: TGTGCCAGCAGCCAAGAACGATTTGGCTACACCTTC
CDR3aa: CASSQERFGYTF

len: 15
abundance: few
v_gene: TRBV19
d_gene: -
j_gene: TRBJ2-3
CDR3nt: TGTGCCAGTAGTTCGTGGGGGGGCGCGGCAGATACGCAGTATTTT
CDR3aa: CASSSWGGAADTQYF

len: 15
abundance: -
v_gene: TRBV7-6
d_gene: -
j_gene: TRBJ2-7
CDR3nt: TGTGCCAGCAGTCTCGCCCCCGGGCCGTTCTACGAGCAGTACTTC
CDR3aa: CASSLAPGPFYEQYF

len: 20
abundance: -
v_gene: TRBV6-2/TRBV6-3
d_gene: TRBD1
j_gene: TRBJ2-6
CDR3nt: TGTGCCAGCAGTTACTTGACAGGGGCAGCCCGGAGGTCTGGGGCCAACGTCCTGACTTTC
CDR3aa: CASSYLTGAARRSGANVLTF

len: 14
abundance: few
v_gene: TRBV19
d_gene: -
j_gene: TRBJ1-5
CDR3nt: TGTGCCAGTAAAAGGGTTCCGAGCAATCAGCCCCAGCATTTT
CDR3aa: CASKRVPSNQPQHF

len: 15
abundance: -
v_gene: TRBV2
d_gene: -
j_gene: TRBJ2-3
CDR3nt: TGTGCCAGCAGTGATGGAGCAGCTAGCACAGATACGCAGTATTTT
CDR3aa: CASSDGAASTDTQYF

len: 15
abundance: -
v_gene: TRBV5-1
d_gene: -
j_gene: TRBJ2-5
CDR3nt: TGCGCCAGCAGCTTGCAGCAGGGGGGACAAGAGACCCAGTACTTC
CDR3aa: CASSLQQGGQETQYF

len: 15
abundance: few
v_gene: TRBV6-5
d_gene: -
j_gene: TRBJ2-3
CDR3nt: TGTGCCAGCAGTTACGCCGGGGATCCCACAGATACGCAGTATTTT
CDR3aa: CASSYAGDPTDTQYF

len: 16
abundance: -
v_gene: TRBV7-8
d_gene: TRBD1
j_gene: TRBJ1-4
CDR3nt: TGTGCCAGCAGCTCCGAACAGGGGAGGAGTAATGAAAAACTGTTTTTT
CDR3aa: CASSSEQGRSNEKLFF

len: 14
abundance: few
v_gene: TRBV5-1
d_gene: -
j_gene: TRBJ2-1
CDR3nt: TGCGCCAGCAGCTTGGTCAAAGTTCCCAATGAGCAGTTCTTC
CDR3aa: CASSLVKVPNEQFF

len: 17
abundance: many
v_gene: TRBV7-2
d_gene: TRBD2
j_gene: TRBJ2-3
CDR3nt: TGTGCCAGCAGCTTGCGTACTAGCGGGGCTAGCACAGATACGCAGTATTTT
CDR3aa: CASSLRTSGASTDTQYF

len: 12
abundance: few
v_gene: TRBV18
d_gene: -
j_gene: TRBJ2-1
CDR3nt: TGTGCCAGCTCACCACCGGCTCATTTGCAGTTCTTC
CDR3aa: CASSPPAHLQFF

len: 16
abundance: -
v_gene: TRBV7-2
d_gene: -
j_gene: TRBJ1-2
CDR3nt: TGTGCCAGCAGCTTAGCGTTCTCCCCAGGGGCGGCTGGCTACACCTTC
CDR3aa: CASSLAFSPGAAGYTF

len: 15
abundance: many
v_gene: TRBV12-3/TRBV12-4
d_gene: -
j_gene: TRBJ2-1
CDR3nt: TGTGCCAGCAGTTTTTATCGCACCCGGGACAATGAGCAGTTCTTC
CDR3aa: CASSFYRTRDNEQFF

len: 15
abundance: many
v_gene: TRBV6-2/TRBV6-3
d_gene: TRBD2
j_gene: TRBJ2-2
CDR3nt: TGTGCCAGCAGTACGGGACTAGCGGACACCGGGGAGCTGTTTTTT
CDR3aa: CASSTGLADTGELFF

len: 18
abundance: -
v_gene: TRBV2
d_gene: -
j_gene: TRBJ1-5
CDR3nt: TGTGCCATCAGTTTAGAGGGATACAGGTCGATAAAAGGCCAGCCCCAGCATTTT
CDR3aa: CAISLEGYRSIKGQPQHF

len: 16
abundance: -
v_gene: TRBV4-3
d_gene: -
j_gene: TRBJ2-3
CDR3nt: TGCGCCAGCAGCCCAGGGACCTGGGTAAATACAGATACGCAGTATTTT
CDR3aa: CASSPGTWVNTDTQYF

len: 15
abundance: -
v_gene: TRBV24-1
d_gene: -
j_gene: TRBJ2-7
CDR3nt: TGTGCCACCAGAAAACGCCCGGGACACACCTACGAGCAGTACTTC
CDR3aa: CATRKRPGHTYEQYF

len: 16
abundance: many
v_gene: TRBV7-6
d_gene: -
j_gene: TRBJ2-3
CDR3nt: TGTGCCAGCAGCTCCGCCCCACAGGGCCCCACAGATACGCAGTATTTT
CDR3aa: CASSSAPQGPTDTQYF

len: 16
abundance: -
v_gene: TRBV16
d_gene: -
j_gene: TRBJ2-7
CDR3nt: TGTGCCAGCAGCCAAATTTCGGACAGCCGTTTCTACGAGCAGTACTTC
CDR3aa: CASSQISDSRFYEQYF

len: 15
abundance: many
v_gene: TRBV7-6
d_gene: -
j_gene: TRBJ1-5
CDR3nt: TGTGCCAGCAGCTTAGAGGCCGGGTCTTATCAGCCCCAGCATTTT
CDR3aa: CASSLEAGSYQPQHF

len: 17
abundance: -
v_gene: TRBV18
d_gene: -
j_gene: TRBJ2-3
CDR3nt: TGTGCCAGCTCACCGATGACAGGAACTTCTAGCACAGATACGCAGTATTTT
CDR3aa: CASSPMTGTSSTDTQYF

len: 13
abundance: few
v_gene: TRBV5-1
d_gene: TRBD1
j_gene: TRBJ2-7
CDR3nt: TGCGCCAGCAGCCAGGGACAGAACTACGAGCAGTACTTC
CDR3aa: CASSQGQNYEQYF

len: 13
abundance: many
v_gene: TRBV12-5
d_gene: -
j_gene: TRBJ2-1
CDR3nt: TGTGCTAGTGGTTTAGGGGGGTACAATGAGCAGTTCTTC
CDR3aa: CASGLGGYNEQFF

len: 19
abundance: -
v_gene: TRBV14
d_gene: TRBD2
j_gene: TRBJ2-4
CDR3nt: TGTGCCAGCACCCGCAGACCTTTTACTAGCGGGGTAGCCAAAAACATTCAGTACTTC
CDR3aa: CASTRRPFTSGVAKNIQYF

len: 18
abundance: -
v_gene: TRBV3-1
d_gene: -
j_gene: TRBJ2-7
CDR3nt: TGTGCCAGCTGCCCTTACCCGTATATGATAACAGGGAGGTGCGAGCAGTACTTC
CDR3aa: CASCPYPYMITGRCEQYF

len: 15
abundance: many
v_gene: TRBV20-1
d_gene: TRBD1
j_gene: TRBJ1-1
CDR3nt: TGCAGTGCTAGAGGACTAGGGACAGGGAACACTGAAGCTTTCTTT
CDR3aa: CSARGLGTGNTEAFF